One TCR beta chain is described in this entry. The sample is drawn from a study of blood T cell repertoires in COVID-19. About the research overall: Acute and convalescent COVID-19 specimens originated in the United States, Italy and Spain. From T cells, B-cell-depleted T cells, or PBMCs came the material, which was cDNA or gDNA.

Authors' processing steps: Cell counts per sample came from amplifying reference gene primers. The data were produced by immunoSEQ multiplex PCR, yet TCRdb's version contains in-frame clones alone and is incomplete. V and J calls and clone size come straight from that table; D and trimming were deduced from the DNA. The sample comprises 35,000 to 45,000 clones, around 90% of which are singletons, and less than 3% rests with the top ten. Germline assignment: CDR1 LGHDT and CDR2 YNNKEL (reference sequence). This CDR3 contains 15 residues. V was shortened by 1 base and J by 1 base, with 10 bases between the two germline ends.

This chain uses TRBV3-1 (or the pseudogene TRBV3-2) with TRBJ2-5, with D maybe TRBD2 (6 bases). Sequencing was done on a sample of peripheral blood. This clonotype originated in a man aged 45 to 65 with active COVID-19. CDR3 residues: CASSQGTGVQETQYF. The CDR3 nucleotides read TGTGCCAGCAGCCAAGGCACGGGGGTCCAAGAGACCCAGTACTTC.